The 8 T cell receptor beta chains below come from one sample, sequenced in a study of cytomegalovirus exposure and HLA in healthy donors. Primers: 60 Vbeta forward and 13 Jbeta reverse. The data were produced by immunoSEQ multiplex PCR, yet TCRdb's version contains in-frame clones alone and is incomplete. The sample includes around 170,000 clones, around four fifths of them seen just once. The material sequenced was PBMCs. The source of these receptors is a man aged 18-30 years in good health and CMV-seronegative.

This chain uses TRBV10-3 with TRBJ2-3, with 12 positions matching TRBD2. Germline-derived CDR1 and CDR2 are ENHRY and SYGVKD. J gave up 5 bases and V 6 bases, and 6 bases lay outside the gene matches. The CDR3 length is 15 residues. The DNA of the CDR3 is TGTGCCATCAGCCACTCTAGCGGGAGGGAAGATACGCAGTATTTT. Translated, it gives CAISHSSGREDTQYF.

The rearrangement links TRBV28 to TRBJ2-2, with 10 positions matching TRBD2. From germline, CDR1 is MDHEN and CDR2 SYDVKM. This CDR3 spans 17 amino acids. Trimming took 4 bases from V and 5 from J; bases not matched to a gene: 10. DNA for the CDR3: TGTGCCAGCAGTTCCCCGGGACTAGCGTCTGTAACCGGGGAGCTGTTTTTT. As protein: CASSSPGLASVTGELFF.

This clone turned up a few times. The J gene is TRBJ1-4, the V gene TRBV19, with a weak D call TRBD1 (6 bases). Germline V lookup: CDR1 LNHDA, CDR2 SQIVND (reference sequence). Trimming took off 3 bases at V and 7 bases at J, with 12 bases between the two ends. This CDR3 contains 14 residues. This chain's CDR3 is CASSILGAGEKLFF. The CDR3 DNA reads TGTGCCAGTAGTATCTTGGGGGCAGGTGAAAAACTGTTTTTT.

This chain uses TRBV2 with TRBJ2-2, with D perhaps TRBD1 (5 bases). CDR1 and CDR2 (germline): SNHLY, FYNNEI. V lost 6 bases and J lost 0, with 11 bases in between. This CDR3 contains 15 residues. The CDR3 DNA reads TGTGCCAGCAGGGGGCCGGGTTCGAACACCGGGGAGCTGTTTTTT. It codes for CASRGPGSNTGELFF.

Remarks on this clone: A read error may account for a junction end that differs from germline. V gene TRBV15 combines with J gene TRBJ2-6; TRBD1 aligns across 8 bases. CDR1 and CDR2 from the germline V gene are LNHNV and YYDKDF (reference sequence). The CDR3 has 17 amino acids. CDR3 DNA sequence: TGTGTCACCAGCAAGACAGGGGCGCAGACTGGGGCCAACGTCCTGACTTTC. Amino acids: CVTSKTGAQTGANVLTF.

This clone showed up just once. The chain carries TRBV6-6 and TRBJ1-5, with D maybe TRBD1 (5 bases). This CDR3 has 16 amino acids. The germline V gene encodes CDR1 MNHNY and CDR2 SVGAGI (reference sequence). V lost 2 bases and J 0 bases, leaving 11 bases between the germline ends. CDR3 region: CASSYTQQDSNQPQHF. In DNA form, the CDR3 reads TGTGCCAGCAGTTACACCCAACAGGATAGCAATCAGCCCCAGCATTTT.

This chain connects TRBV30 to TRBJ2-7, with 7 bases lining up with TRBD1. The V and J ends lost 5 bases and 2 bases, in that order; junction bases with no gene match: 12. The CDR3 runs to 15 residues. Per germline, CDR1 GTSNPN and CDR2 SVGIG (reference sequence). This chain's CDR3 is CAWDPGGKGTYEQYF. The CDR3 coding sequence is TGTGCCTGGGACCCAGGGGGTAAGGGGACCTACGAGCAGTACTTC. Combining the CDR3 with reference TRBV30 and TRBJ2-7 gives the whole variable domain SQTIHQWPATLVQPVGSPLSLECTVEGTSNPNLYWYRQAAGRGLQLLFYSVGIGQISSEVPQNLSASRPQDRQFILSSKKLLLSDSGFYLCAWDPGGKGTYEQYFGPGTRLTVT.

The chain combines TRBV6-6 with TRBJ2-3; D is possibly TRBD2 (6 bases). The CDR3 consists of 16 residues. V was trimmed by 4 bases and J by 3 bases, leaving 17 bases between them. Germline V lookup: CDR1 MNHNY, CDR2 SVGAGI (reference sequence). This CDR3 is CASSSKGLVETDTQYF. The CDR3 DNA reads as TGTGCCAGCAGTTCAAAGGGACTTGTGGAAACAGATACGCAGTATTTT.